The next 15 T cell receptor beta chains were all read from a single sample in a study of cytomegalovirus exposure and HLA in healthy donors (TCRdb year 2017). The method was the immunoSEQ multiplex PCR assay. For the multiplex PCR, a mixture combining 60 forward primers for TCR Vbeta segments and 13 reverse primers for TCR Jbeta segments was used. TCRdb limited this immuneACCESS table to in-frame rearrangements with V and J called. A share of clones is missing; checked studies link under half to unresolved V genes, and the rest is unexplained. Here the sample has around 200,000 clones; 75% to 90% occur a single time. About 0.7% of the sample lies in the top ten. Sequencing input: PBMCs. Receptor source: a boy younger than 18 in good health and CMV-seronegative.

The gene calls are TRBV25-1 and TRBJ2-7, with 9 bases fitting TRBD1. Per germline, CDR1 MGHDK and CDR2 SYGVNS. The CDR3 length is 15 residues. V gave up 5 bases and J gave up 5 bases; unmatched junction bases: 10. The CDR3 DNA sequence: TGTGCCAGCAGTCCGAGGGGGACAGGGAGGAACGAGCAGTACTTC. It is translated as CASSPRGTGRNEQYF.

This clone was observed a few times. V and J are TRBV19 and TRBJ1-3; D ambiguous. V was pared by 4 bases and J by 0 bases, with 10 bases between. The CDR3 sequence is 15 residues long. CDR1 is LNHDA and CDR2 is SQIVND in the germline V gene (reference sequence). The CDR3 DNA reads TGTGCCAGTAGTAGCCCGGGGTTCTCTGGAAACACCATATATTTT. Protein product: CASSSPGFSGNTIYF. Looking up the rest from reference TRBV19 and TRBJ1-3 gives the full variable domain: DGGITQSPKYLFRKEGQNVTLSCEQNLNHDAMYWYRQDPGQGLRLIYYSQIVNDFQKGDIAEGYSVSREKKESFPLTVTSAQKNPTAFYLCASSSPGFSGNTIYFGEGSWLTVV.

The rearrangement joins TRBV6-5 to TRBJ2-2; weak D call: TRBD2 (6 bases). V lost 2 bases to trimming and J lost 7 bases, with 14 bases between them. Germline V gene data show CDR1 as MNHEY and CDR2 as SVGAGI. The CDR3 extends over 15 amino acids. In DNA form, the CDR3 reads TGTGCCAGCAGTTACCCGTCGGGAGCCGGCGGGGAGCTGTTTTTT. It is translated as CASSYPSGAGGELFF.

The V gene is TRBV5-4, the J gene TRBJ1-1; no clear D. The germline CDR1 and CDR2 sequences are SGHNT and YYREEE (reference sequence). V dropped 1 base and J dropped 8 bases, with 9 bases sitting between them. The CDR3 length is 12 residues. In DNA, the CDR3 is TGTGCCAGCAGCTTGCCGGGAACCGAAGCTTTCTTT. Amino acids: CASSLPGTEAFF.

This clone has only one observation. One end of the junction is discordant with germline, which a read error may explain. Other DNA sequences within the sample encode an identical CDR3. The chain uses TRBV4-1 and TRBJ1-2; no clear D gene. The CDR3 is 12 amino acids. Germline CDR1 is MGHRA and CDR2 is YSYEKL. In nucleotides, the CDR3 is TGTGCCAGCAGCCAAGGGAGATATGGCTACACCTTC. Translated, it gives CASSQGRYGYTF.

V gene TRBV19 combines with J gene TRBJ1-6; 9 nucleotides agree with TRBD1. V lost 7 bases and J lost 6; bases outside the gene matches: 4. The CDR3 has 14 residues. Germline V gene data show CDR1 as LNHDA and CDR2 as SQIVND (reference sequence). The chain's CDR3 is CASTGTGSNSPLHF. CDR3 sequence (DNA): TGTGCCAGTACTGGGACAGGGTCTAATTCACCCCTCCACTTT.

Concerning this clone: The sample holds other DNA sequences that translate to the same CDR3. The CDR3 coding sequence is TGTGCCAGCAGCGTATCCCAGAACACTGAAGCTTTCTTT. Its protein product is CASSVSQNTEAFF. J is TRBJ1-1 and V is TRBV9; no clear D. CDR3 length equals 13 residues. V shed 1 base and J shed 1 base, with 5 bases lying between them. Germline CDR1 SGDLS, CDR2 YYNGEE.

The chain employs TRBV5-4 and TRBJ2-7, with D possibly TRBD1 on 6 matching bases. Germline CDR1 and CDR2: SGHNT and YYREEE (reference sequence). This CDR3 has 16 amino acids. The V end was cut by 0 bases, the J end by 0 bases, with 13 bases between. The CDR3 loop reads CASSLVETGSSYEQYF. DNA for the CDR3: TGTGCCAGCAGCTTGGTAGAGACAGGATCCTCCTACGAGCAGTACTTC.

V usage is TRBV6-1 and J usage is TRBJ1-5; D is perhaps TRBD1 (5 bases). Germline loops: CDR1 MNHNS, CDR2 SASEGT. The CDR3 covers 15 residues. Trimming cost V 3 bases and J 2 bases, with 11 bases left between them. CDR3 amino acids: CASSELVTGNQPQHF. In DNA, the CDR3 is TGTGCCAGCAGTGAGTTGGTGACAGGCAATCAGCCCCAGCATTTT.

V gene TRBV2 combines with J gene TRBJ1-1; D unclear. V was pared by 4 bases and J by 4 bases, with 4 bases between. CDR1 is SNHLY, CDR2 FYNNEI, per germline. This CDR3 is built from 11 residues. The DNA of the CDR3 is TGTGCCAGCAGTGTCCGCACTGAAGCTTTCTTT. Its protein product is CASSVRTEAFF.

V usage is TRBV5-3 and J usage is TRBJ1-5; a weak D match, TRBD1 (6 bases). TRBV5-3 is an ORF, and what it does is uncertain. The V gene lost 0 bases and the J gene lost 2 bases, with 24 bases spanning the gap. The CDR3 runs 20 residues. CDR3 nucleotide sequence: TGTGCCAGAAGCTTGGGTTGGGTGCGCCCTCCAGGGGATGGCAATCAGCCCCAGCATTTT. This sequence encodes CARSLGWVRPPGDGNQPQHF.

The chain has TRBV5-8 and TRBJ2-5; 9 bases align to TRBD1. This CDR3 spans 17 amino acids. After removal of 6 bases from V and 2 bases from J, the junction contained 14 bases not matched to a gene. The germline V gene has CDR1 SGHTS and CDR2 YDEGEE. The CDR3 DNA sequence: TGTGCCAGCACCCTGGTGGGGTCGGGGACAGGGCAAGAGACCCAGTACTTC. Residues: CASTLVGSGTGQETQYF.

The chain carries TRBV25-1 and TRBJ1-2, with 7 bases fitting TRBD1. The CDR3 runs to 14 residues. V lost 0 bases to trimming and J lost 8 bases; unmatched junction nucleotides: 6. Germline V CDR1 and CDR2: MGHDK, SYGVNS. The DNA for the CDR3 is TGTGCCAGCAGTGAATATAAGGGGGCTGGAGGCTACACCTTC. This gives the protein CASSEYKGAGGYTF.

The chain carries TRBV2 and TRBJ1-2; D is perhaps TRBD1 (5 bases). V was trimmed by 2 bases and J by 6 bases, leaving 13 bases between them. The length of the CDR3 is 14 residues. Germline assignment: CDR1 SNHLY and CDR2 FYNNEI. The CDR3 DNA follows: TGTGCCAGCAGTGAACTCGGGCAGGGCAATGGCTACACCTTC. This codes for CASSELGQGNGYTF. The full variable domain, with the rest looked up from reference TRBV2 and TRBJ1-2, is EPEVTQTPSHQVTQMGQEVILRCVPISNHLYFYWYRQILGQKVEFLVSFYNNEISEKSEIFDDQFSVERPDGSNFTLKIRSTKLEDSAMYFCASSELGQGNGYTFGSGTRLTVV.

The rearrangement links TRBV7-2 to TRBJ1-6; 7 bases fit TRBD1. The junction had 12 bases not matched to a gene; V was cut back by 4 bases and J by 9 bases. The CDR3 runs to 16 residues. The germline CDR1 and CDR2 sequences are SGHTA and FQGNSA. In DNA form, the CDR3 reads TGTGCCAGCAGCTCCCAATATCTGGGACAGCTTTCACCCCTCCACTTT. Its translation is CASSSQYLGQLSPLHF. The full variable domain, with the rest looked up from reference TRBV7-2 and TRBJ1-6, is GAGVSQSPSNKVTEKGKDVELRCDPISGHTALYWYRQSLGQGLEFLIYFQGNSAPDKSGLPSDRFSAERTGGSVSTLTIQRTQQEDSAVYLCASSSQYLGQLSPLHFGNGTRLTVT.